This entry concerns a single TCR beta chain. What it binds is unknown. This CDR3 region has 13 residues. From germline, CDR1 is SGHTA and CDR2 FQGNSA. The germline V and J ends were trimmed by 5 bases and 4 bases, with 11 bases remaining between them. This sample is part of a study of T cell responses to AZD1222 COVID-19 vaccine. General study findings and limits: Reportedly, nearly half of unique spike TCRs recognized epitopes outside B.1.351/B.1.1.7 mutations. Among the donors, most were white British and more were female, and clonal diversity was possibly underestimated.

TCRdb's table, derived via immunoSEQ multiplex PCR, lists solely in-frame clones and lacks some. The table lists 150,000 or so clones, about nine tenths of them singletons. Sample: peripheral blood, taken on day 0 of MenACWY control vaccination. The rearrangement uses TRBV7-2 and TRBJ1-2; maybe TRBD1 (5 bases). The TCR originated in an adult in good health. The CDR3, as DNA: TGTGCCAGCAGCCAAAGTGGGACCTATGGCTACACCTTC. This translates into CASSQSGTYGYTF. Full variable domain (outside the CDR3, taken from reference TRBV7-2 and TRBJ1-2): GAGVSQSPSNKVTEKGKDVELRCDPISGHTALYWYRQSLGQGLEFLIYFQGNSAPDKSGLPSDRFSAERTGGSVSTLTIQRTQQEDSAVYLCASSQSGTYGYTFGSGTRLTVV.